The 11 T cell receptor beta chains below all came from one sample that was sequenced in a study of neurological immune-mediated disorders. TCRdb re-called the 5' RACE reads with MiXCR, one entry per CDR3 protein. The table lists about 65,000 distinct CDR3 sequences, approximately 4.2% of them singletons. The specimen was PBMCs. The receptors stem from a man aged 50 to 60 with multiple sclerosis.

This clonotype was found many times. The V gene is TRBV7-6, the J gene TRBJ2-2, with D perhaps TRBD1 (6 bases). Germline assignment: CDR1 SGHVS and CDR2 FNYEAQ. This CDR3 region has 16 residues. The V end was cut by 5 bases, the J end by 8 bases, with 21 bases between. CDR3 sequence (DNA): TGTGCCAGCAGCCTAGGGGGAGCCGCTACTGGTGGGGAGCTGTTTTTT. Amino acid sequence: CASSLGGAATGGELFF.

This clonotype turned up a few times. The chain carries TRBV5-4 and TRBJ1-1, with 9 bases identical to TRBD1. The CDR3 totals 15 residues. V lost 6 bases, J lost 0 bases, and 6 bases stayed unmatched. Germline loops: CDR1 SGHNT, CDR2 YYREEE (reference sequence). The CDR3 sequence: CASKTGGSVNTEAFF. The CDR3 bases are TGTGCCAGCAAGACAGGGGGTAGCGTGAACACTGAAGCTTTCTTT.

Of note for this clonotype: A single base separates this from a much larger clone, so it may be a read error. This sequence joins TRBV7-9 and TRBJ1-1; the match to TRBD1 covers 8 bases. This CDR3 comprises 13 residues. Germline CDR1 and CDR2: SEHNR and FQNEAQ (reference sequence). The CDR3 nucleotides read TGTGCCGGCAGTCCACAGGGGGACACTGAAGCTTTCTTT. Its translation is CAGSPQGDTEAFF.

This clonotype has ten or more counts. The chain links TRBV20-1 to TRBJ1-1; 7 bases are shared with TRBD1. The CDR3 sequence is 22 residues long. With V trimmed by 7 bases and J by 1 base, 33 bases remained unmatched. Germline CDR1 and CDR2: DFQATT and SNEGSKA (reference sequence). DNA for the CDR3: TGCAGTGTAACGCGACAGGGAGTTCCGAATCTCCGTGGGTTAGGGTGGAACACTGAAGCTTTCTTT. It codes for CSVTRQGVPNLRGLGWNTEAFF.

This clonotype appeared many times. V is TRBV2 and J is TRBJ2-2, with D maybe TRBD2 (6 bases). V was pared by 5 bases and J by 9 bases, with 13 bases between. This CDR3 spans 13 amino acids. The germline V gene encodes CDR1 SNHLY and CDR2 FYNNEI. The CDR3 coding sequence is TGTGCCAGCAGTCCGGGACTCCCCCGGGAGCTGTTTTTT. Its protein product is CASSPGLPRELFF.

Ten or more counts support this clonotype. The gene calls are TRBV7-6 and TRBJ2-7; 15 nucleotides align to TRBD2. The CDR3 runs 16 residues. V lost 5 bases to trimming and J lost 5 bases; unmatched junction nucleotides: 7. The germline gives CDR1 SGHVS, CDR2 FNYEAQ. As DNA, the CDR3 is TGTGCCAGCAGCCCCCGGACTAGCGGGGGGGCGGACGAGCAGTACTTC. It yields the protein CASSPRTSGGADEQYF. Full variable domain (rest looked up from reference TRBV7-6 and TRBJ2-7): GAGVSQSPRYKVTKRGQDVALRCDPISGHVSLYWYRQALGQGPEFLTYFNYEAQQDKSGLPNDRFSAERPEGSISTLTIQRTEQRDSAMYRCASSPRTSGGADEQYFGPGTRLTVT.

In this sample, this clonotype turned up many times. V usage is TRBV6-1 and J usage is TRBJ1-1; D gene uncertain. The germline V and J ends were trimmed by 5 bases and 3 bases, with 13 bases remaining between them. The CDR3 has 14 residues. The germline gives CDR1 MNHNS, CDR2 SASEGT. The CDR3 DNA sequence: TGTGCCAGCAGTTCAGGACGGGTCTACACTGAAGCTTTCTTT. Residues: CASSSGRVYTEAFF.

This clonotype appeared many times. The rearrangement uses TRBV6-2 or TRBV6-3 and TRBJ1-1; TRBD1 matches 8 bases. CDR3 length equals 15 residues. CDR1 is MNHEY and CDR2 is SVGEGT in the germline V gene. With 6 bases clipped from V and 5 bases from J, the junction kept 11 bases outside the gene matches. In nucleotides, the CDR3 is TGTGCCAGCAGCGAGTGGGACAGGAGGGAAACTGAAGCTTTCTTT. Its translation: CASSEWDRRETEAFF.

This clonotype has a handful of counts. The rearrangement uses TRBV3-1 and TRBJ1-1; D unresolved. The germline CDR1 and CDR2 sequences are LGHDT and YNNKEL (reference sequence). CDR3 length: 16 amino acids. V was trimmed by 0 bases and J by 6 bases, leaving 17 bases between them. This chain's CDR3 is CASSQDPVAKFAEAFF. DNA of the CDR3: TGTGCCAGCAGCCAAGACCCGGTTGCCAAGTTCGCTGAAGCTTTCTTT.

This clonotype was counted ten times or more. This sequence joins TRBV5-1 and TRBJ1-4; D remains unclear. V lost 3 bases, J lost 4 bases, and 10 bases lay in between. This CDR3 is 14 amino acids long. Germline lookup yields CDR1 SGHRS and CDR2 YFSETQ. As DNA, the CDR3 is TGCGCCAGCAGCTACTACGGGATTAATGAAAAACTGTTTTTT. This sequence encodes CASSYYGINEKLFF.

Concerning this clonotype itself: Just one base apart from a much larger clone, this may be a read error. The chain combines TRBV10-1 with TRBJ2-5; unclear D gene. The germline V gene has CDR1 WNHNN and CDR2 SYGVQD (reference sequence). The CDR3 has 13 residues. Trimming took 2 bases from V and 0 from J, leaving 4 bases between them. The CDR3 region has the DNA TGCGCCAGCAGTGAGGCTAACCAAGAGACCCAGTACTTC. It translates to CASSEANQETQYF.